This TCR beta chain was identified in a study of early T cells in non-severe SARS-CoV-2 infection. For the study at large: The authors sequenced bulk RNA from unsorted whole blood, leaving chains unpaired.

Germline assignment: CDR1 MDHEN and CDR2 SYDVKM. V was trimmed by 5 bases and J by 4 bases, leaving 10 bases between them. The length of the CDR3 is 13 residues. Findings and caveats of the study: Anti-spike CD8 responses were favored in VDJdb matching, and private and CD4 specificities were missed.

A word on this clonotype: As yet, its antigen is unknown.

Unique molecular identifiers were affixed to single, distinct cDNA molecules. TCRdb re-called the 5' RACE reads with MiXCR, one entry per CDR3 protein. The repertoire holds about 94,000 distinct CDR3 sequences, 13% seen once, with 2% to 2.5% in the top ten. What was sequenced was whole blood. The receptor comes from an adult who was a healthcare worker with PCR-confirmed SARS-CoV-2 infection or an uninfected control (not recorded which). The chain is built from TRBV28 and TRBJ2-3; D call uncertain. The CDR3 coding sequence is TGTGCCAGCAGTCCCATCCCCGCAGATACGCAGTATTTT. Translating it yields CASSPIPADTQYF.